This TCR beta chain was found in a study of OX40 agonist ivuxolimab in advanced cancers. Background on the study: The patients received ivuxolimab by intravenous route every 2 weeks at 0.01 to 10 mg/kg. Study-wide findings and caveats: CD8+ T cells showed, on average, more clonal expansion than CD4+ cells.

With respect to this clone: Its specificity is unknown.

Here immunoSEQ multiplex PCR was the method, and the copy in TCRdb shows in-frame clones only, minus some. The sample has 70,000 to 85,000 clones; around 94% are singletons. This receptor was taken from an adult with an advanced solid tumor such as melanoma, head and neck, liver or kidney cancer. The sequenced sample was CD4+ or CD8+ T cells sorted from blood, obtained in a trial of the OX40 agonist ivuxolimab.

CDR3 bases: TGTGCCAGCAGCCTACTACGGACTAAAGGAGATGAGCAGTTCTTC. It yields the protein CASSLLRTKGDEQFF. This chain joins TRBV11-2 and TRBJ2-1; tentative D call: TRBD2 (6 bases). CDR3 length: 15 residues. CDR1 is SGHAT and CDR2 is FQNNGV in the germline V gene. The V end lost 5 bases, the J end lost 8 bases, and 19 bases lay between the germline ends.